These 15 T cell receptor beta chains were all obtained from the same sample, sequenced in a study of blood T cell repertoires in COVID-19. Here immunoSEQ multiplex PCR was the method, and the copy in TCRdb shows in-frame clones only, minus some. The sample includes around 100,000 clones, more than 85% of them seen just once. Sequenced material: peripheral blood. The origin of the receptors is a man aged 50 to 60 with active COVID-19.

The chain links TRBV24-1 to TRBJ2-1; a weak D match, TRBD2 (6 bases). The V gene lost 5 bases and the J gene lost 0 bases, with 10 bases spanning the gap. Germline CDR1 reads KGHDR; CDR2 reads SFDVKD. The CDR3 spans 15 residues. DNA of the CDR3: TGTGCCACCAGTGGCGGGGCAAGCTCCTACAATGAGCAGTTCTTC. It encodes CATSGGASSYNEQFF.

The chain links TRBV6-5 to TRBJ2-1; perhaps TRBD2 as D (5 bases). The germline CDR1 and CDR2 sequences are MNHEY and SVGAGI. CDR3 length: 13 residues. V dropped 10 bases and J dropped 0 bases, with 10 bases sitting between them. In DNA form, the CDR3 reads TGTGCCACCGGGGTCACCTCCTACAATGAGCAGTTCTTC. Encoded protein: CATGVTSYNEQFF.

The CDR3 DNA reads as TGTGCCAGCAGCCCACGTTCCTCGGGTGAGCAGTTCTTC. As protein: CASSPRSSGEQFF. V and J are TRBV3-1 (or the pseudogene TRBV3-2) and TRBJ2-1; D remains ambiguous. With 4 bases removed from V and 9 bases from J, the gap between germline ends came to 13 bases. The CDR3 is 13 residues long. Germline V lookup: CDR1 LGHDT, CDR2 YNNKEL (reference sequence).

The genes are TRBV19 and TRBJ2-7; 7 positions match TRBD1. J lost 0 bases, V lost 5 bases, and 7 bases had no gene match. Germline V gives CDR1 LNHDA, CDR2 SQIVND (reference sequence). The length of the CDR3 is 15 residues. The CDR3 protein is CASSPGQAISYEQYF. The DNA of the CDR3 is TGTGCCAGTAGTCCAGGACAGGCTATCTCCTACGAGCAGTACTTC.

Only one count was recorded for this clone. The chain has TRBV19 and TRBJ1-5; TRBD1 is a possible D gene (5 bases). Trimming pared 3 bases from V and 4 bases from J, leaving 19 bases between. Germline loops: CDR1 LNHDA, CDR2 SQIVND (reference sequence). The CDR3 is made up of 17 amino acids. The CDR3 nucleotides read TGTGCCAGTAGTATGGCCAGGGTTTCCCTTTGGAATCAGCCCCAGCATTTT. It specifies CASSMARVSLWNQPQHF.

This CDR3 reads CSASRGGSTDTQYF. In DNA form, the CDR3 reads TGCAGTGCTAGTCGCGGAGGGAGCACAGATACGCAGTATTTT. The rearrangement joins TRBV20-1 to TRBJ2-3, with D possibly TRBD2 on 6 matching bases. V lost 3 bases and J 0 bases, leaving 10 bases between the germline ends. The V gene's germline CDR1 is DFQATT and CDR2 SNEGSKA (reference sequence). The length of the CDR3 is 14 residues.

This clone was recorded once. This chain connects TRBV21-1 to TRBJ2-3; the table assigns TRBD2, which was not confirmed against the DNA. TRBV21-1 is a pseudogene locus. This CDR3 is built from 17 residues. The CDR3 bases are TGTGCCAGCAGCAAAGTTTCCGGGAAGGGAATCACAGATACGCAGTATTTT. Translating it yields CASSKVSGKGITDTQYF.

The rearrangement links TRBV7-9 to TRBJ2-2; 8 bases line up with TRBD1. Germline V gene sequence: CDR1 SEHNR, CDR2 FQNEAQ (reference sequence). With V trimmed by 4 bases and J by 2 bases, 15 bases remained unmatched. CDR3 length equals 19 residues. CDR3 residues: CASSSSPGQALLNTGELFF. For the CDR3, the DNA is TGTGCCAGCAGCTCTTCTCCGGGACAGGCGCTCCTTAACACCGGGGAGCTGTTTTTT.

The chain has TRBV6-4 and TRBJ1-2; 11 nucleotides align to TRBD1. V shed 4 bases, J shed 0 bases, and the junction held 7 bases outside the gene matches. CDR1 and CDR2 (germline): MRHNA, SNTAGT. The CDR3 is made up of 17 amino acids. In DNA, the CDR3 is TGTGCCAGCAGTGGGCGGACAGGGGGCGAAGCTAACTATGGCTACACCTTC. Protein: CASSGRTGGEANYGYTF.

The CDR3 bases are TGTGCCAGCAGCCCGCAGCAGGGTGGCGAGCAGTACGTC. Protein product: CASSPQQGGEQYV. The chain combines TRBV7-8 with TRBJ2-7; possibly TRBD1 for D (5 bases). CDR3 length equals 13 residues. Between the trimmed V and J ends, which lost 5 bases and 6 bases, there was a span of 14 bases. Germline V CDR1 and CDR2: SGHVS, FQNEAQ.

The chain employs TRBV19 and TRBJ2-4; 9 nucleotides match TRBD1. V trimming: 5 bases; J trimming: 8 bases; junction bases outside the gene matches: 10. The germline V gene has CDR1 LNHDA and CDR2 SQIVND (reference sequence). The CDR3 totals 15 residues. CDR3 DNA sequence: TGTGCCAGTAGTGGACTAAGTTGGGACAGGGACATTCAGTACTTC. Its protein is CASSGLSWDRDIQYF.

V and J are TRBV19 and TRBJ2-6, with D maybe TRBD1 (6 bases). Germline V lookup: CDR1 LNHDA, CDR2 SQIVND (reference sequence). The V and J ends lost 10 bases and 2 bases respectively, with 15 bases between them. The CDR3 loop spans 15 amino acids. This CDR3 reads CATRGPRTGANVLTF. CDR3 DNA sequence: TGTGCCACCAGGGGACCCCGGACTGGGGCCAACGTCCTGACTTTC.

This clone appeared a single time. This chain links TRBV4-2 with TRBJ1-1; D not resolved. Germline-derived CDR1 and CDR2 are LGHNA and YNFKEQ. The V and J ends lost 0 bases and 8 bases respectively, with 10 bases between them. The CDR3 has 13 amino acids. For the CDR3, the DNA is TGTGCCAGCAGCCAAGATACTTCGAGGGAAGCTTTCTTT. This sequence encodes CASSQDTSREAFF.

The genes are TRBV4-1 and TRBJ2-3; perhaps TRBD2 as D (6 bases). V gave up 3 bases and J gave up 5 bases, with 18 bases separating them. The CDR3 runs to 16 residues. Germline values: CDR1 MGHRA, CDR2 YSYEKL. In nucleotides, the CDR3 is TGCGCCAGCAGCCAGGGGGGTGGAGCACCTGGAGATACGCAGTATTTT. It yields the protein CASSQGGGAPGDTQYF.

The rearrangement links TRBV6-2 or TRBV6-3 to TRBJ2-1, with 10 positions matching TRBD2. CDR1 and CDR2 from the germline V gene are MNHEY and SVGEGT. After removal of 6 bases from V and 3 bases from J, the junction contained 5 bases not matched to a gene. The CDR3 covers 15 residues. The CDR3 loop reads CASSVLAGDYNEQFF. The CDR3 DNA reads TGTGCCAGCAGCGTCCTAGCGGGAGACTACAATGAGCAGTTCTTC.